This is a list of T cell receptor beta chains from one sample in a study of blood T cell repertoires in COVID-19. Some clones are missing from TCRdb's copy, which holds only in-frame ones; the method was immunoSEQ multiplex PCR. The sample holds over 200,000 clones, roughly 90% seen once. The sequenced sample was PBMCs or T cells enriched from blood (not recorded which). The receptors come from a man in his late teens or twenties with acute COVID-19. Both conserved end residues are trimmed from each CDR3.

CDR3aa: ASSEKASEQF
v_gene: TRBV2

CDR3aa: ASKTGDFNEKLF
v_gene: TRBV28

CDR3aa: ASSVREGNTDTQY
v_gene: TRBV9

CDR3aa: ASSYPEGQGGYGYT
v_gene: TRBV6-5

CDR3aa: ASSPKSWTGDNGYT
v_gene: TRBV28

CDR3aa: ASSQGGETQY
v_gene: TRBV14

CDR3aa: ASSSVLGQLYEQY
v_gene: TRBV27

CDR3aa: ASWRLAGDEQY
v_gene: TRBV27

CDR3aa: SASTENTGELF
v_gene: TRBV20-1

CDR3aa: ASSQGRVNEQY
v_gene: TRBV14

CDR3aa: ASSLPLTSGSSIVEDTQY
v_gene: TRBV7-3

CDR3aa: ASSPGQHSKETQY
v_gene: TRBV18

CDR3aa: ATSDPGTGINEQY
v_gene: TRBV24-1

CDR3aa: ASSLGSYEQY
v_gene: TRBV12-3/TRBV12-4

CDR3aa: ASINGVSYEQY
v_gene: TRBV28

CDR3aa: ASSVVGLATETQY
v_gene: TRBV9

CDR3aa: ASSLSGTGGSTGANVLT
v_gene: TRBV7-9

CDR3aa: ASSPGLAASYEQY
v_gene: TRBV28

CDR3aa: ARAGSTDTQY
v_gene: TRBV4-1

CDR3aa: ASSASGGRNEQF
v_gene: TRBV7-2

CDR3aa: ASSKRQGVSQPQH
v_gene: TRBV19

CDR3aa: ASSFQRTGEKLF
v_gene: TRBV6-2/TRBV6-3

CDR3aa: AWSSDGGLETQY
v_gene: TRBV30

CDR3aa: ASSWDARDSRNTIY
v_gene: TRBV6-5

CDR3aa: ASSLNRGDTEAF
v_gene: TRBV7-9

CDR3aa: ASSPGTSGTSSYEQY
v_gene: TRBV3-1/TRBV3-2

CDR3aa: ASSPPGQGGLETQY
v_gene: TRBV18

CDR3aa: ASNPGAATSSYNEQF
v_gene: TRBV4-1

CDR3aa: ASSSEEYYNEQF
v_gene: TRBV7-8

CDR3aa: ASSLGIAGTDTQY
v_gene: TRBV11-3

CDR3aa: ASSQVVVSIYNEQF
v_gene: TRBV4-1

CDR3aa: ASSFLGTGGWNEQF
v_gene: TRBV5-6

CDR3aa: ASSLSGLMYQETQY
v_gene: TRBV7-9

CDR3aa: ASRLAGDSTDTQY
v_gene: TRBV9

CDR3aa: ASSAGQGPYEQY
v_gene: TRBV7-9